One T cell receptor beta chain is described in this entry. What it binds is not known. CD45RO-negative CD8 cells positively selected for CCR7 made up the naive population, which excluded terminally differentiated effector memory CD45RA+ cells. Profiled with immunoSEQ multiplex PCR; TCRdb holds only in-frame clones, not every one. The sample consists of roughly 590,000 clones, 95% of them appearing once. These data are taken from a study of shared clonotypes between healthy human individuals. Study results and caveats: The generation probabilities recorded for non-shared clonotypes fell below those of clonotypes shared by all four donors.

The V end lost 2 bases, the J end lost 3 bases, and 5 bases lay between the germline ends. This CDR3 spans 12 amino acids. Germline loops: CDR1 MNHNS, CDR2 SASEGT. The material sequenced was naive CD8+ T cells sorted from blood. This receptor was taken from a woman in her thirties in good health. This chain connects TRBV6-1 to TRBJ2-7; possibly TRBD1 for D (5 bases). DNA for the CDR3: TGTGCCAGCAGTGAACAGGGCTACGAGCAGTACTTC. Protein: CASSEQGYEQYF.